Listed below are T cell receptor beta chains from one sample, sequenced in a study of high-grade serous ovarian cancer treatment subgroups. Here immunoSEQ multiplex PCR was the method, and the copy in TCRdb shows in-frame clones only, minus some. The table shows more than 7,500 clones, with roughly nine tenths occurring only once. The sequencing input was tumor tissue. Source of these receptors: a human donor with high-grade serous ovarian cancer. CDR3s include the opening cysteine and the closing phenylalanine or tryptophan. The order of the fields is D gene, J gene, clone size, V gene, CDR3 protein, CDR3 DNA. A D gene is named only where the DNA matches it firmly. Clone size is shown for a subset of rows, as once, few, many or a class of expanded clone.

TRBD1 TRBJ1-3 - TRBV27 CASSLRGTAGGGNTIYF TGTGCCAGCAGTCTCCGTGGGACAGCCGGGGGTGGAAACACCATATATTTT
TRBD1 TRBJ1-4 - TRBV6-6 CASSGTGTGTEKLFF TGTGCCAGCAGTGGTACCGGGACAGGGACGGAAAAACTGTTTTTT
- TRBJ1-1 - TRBV5-4 CASSSGSRWDTEAFF TGTGCCAGCAGCTCTGGAAGCCGGTGGGACACTGAAGCTTTCTTT
TRBD1 TRBJ2-4 - TRBV7-2 CASSTTGQVQNIQYF TGTGCCAGCAGCACCACTGGACAGGTCCAAAACATTCAGTACTTC
- TRBJ2-1 - TRBV21-1 CASSKAGGEQFF TGTGCCAGCAGCAAAGCGGGAGGGGAGCAGTTCTTC
TRBD1 TRBJ1-2 few TRBV4-1 CASSQDPGQNYGYTF TGCGCCAGCAGCCAGGATCCGGGACAGAACTATGGCTACACCTTC
- TRBJ2-7 - TRBV6-5 CASSALDEQYF TGTGCCAGCAGTGCCTTGGACGAGCAGTACTTC
- TRBJ2-7 - TRBV27 CASSLQGPGYEQYF TGTGCCAGCAGTTTACAGGGCCCCGGCTACGAGCAGTACTTC
TRBD1 TRBJ2-5 - TRBV29-1 CSVRDRVPETQYF TGCAGCGTTCGGGACAGGGTCCCCGAGACCCAGTACTTC
TRBD2 TRBJ2-7 - TRBV28 CASSFYGGRFKYEQYF TGTGCCAGCAGTTTTTACGGCGGGAGGTTTAAGTACGAGCAGTACTTC
TRBD2 TRBJ2-3 - TRBV2 CASSEAGGGPTDTQYF TGTGCCAGCAGTGAAGCGGGCGGGGGGCCAACAGATACGCAGTATTTT
- TRBJ2-4 - TRBV6-1 CASSEDLAKNIQYF TGTGCCAGCAGTGAAGACCTAGCCAAAAACATTCAGTACTTC
TRBD1 TRBJ2-2 - TRBV6-5 CASSYGQAFNTGELFF TGTGCCAGCAGTTACGGACAGGCGTTCAACACCGGGGAGCTGTTTTTT
- TRBJ2-7 - TRBV2 CASSEFSGLGEQYF TGTGCCAGCAGTGAATTTTCTGGGCTAGGCGAGCAGTACTTC
- TRBJ2-3 - TRBV11-2 CASRWGGGTDTQYF TGTGCCAGCAGATGGGGAGGAGGCACAGATACGCAGTATTTT
TRBD1 TRBJ2-7 - TRBV4-1 CASSQRTGTEQYF TGCGCCAGCAGCCAACGGACAGGGACCGAGCAGTACTTC
- TRBJ2-3 - TRBV9 CASSTDSTDTQYF TGTGCCAGCAGCACGGACAGCACAGATACGCAGTATTTT
- TRBJ1-1 - TRBV28 CASSFGPMNTEAFF TGTGCCAGCAGTTTCGGACCCATGAACACTGAAGCTTTCTTT
- TRBJ1-5 - TRBV7-2 CASSLEVNQPQHF TGTGCCAGCAGCTTAGAGGTCAATCAGCCCCAGCATTTT
- TRBJ2-7 - TRBV7-2 CASSHGAPRQETYEQYF TGTGCCAGCAGCCATGGAGCCCCAAGACAGGAAACCTACGAGCAGTACTTC
- TRBJ1-2 - TRBV6-1 CASSEIGTNYGYTF TGTGCCAGCAGTGAAATAGGCACCAACTATGGCTACACCTTC
- TRBJ2-5 - TRBV18 CASSPGYQETQYF TGTGCCAGCTCACCAGGGTACCAAGAGACCCAGTACTTC
- TRBJ1-1 - TRBV4-1 CASSPSHRVGDGTEAFF TGCGCCAGCAGCCCGTCCCACAGGGTAGGTGATGGCACTGAAGCTTTCTTT
- TRBJ1-5 - TRBV11-3 CASSLDFYSNQPQHF TGTGCCAGCAGCTTAGACTTTTATAGCAATCAGCCCCAGCATTTT
- TRBJ1-1 - TRBV28 CAMSKGESTEAFF TGTGCCATGTCAAAGGGGGAAAGCACTGAAGCTTTCTTT
- TRBJ1-5 - TRBV6-1 CASSEDPGGNQPQHF TGTGCCAGCAGTGAAGACCCGGGAGGCAATCAGCCCCAGCATTTT
- TRBJ1-1 once TRBV18 CASSPQNGPSGEAFF TGTGCCAGCTCACCACAGAACGGGCCTAGTGGTGAAGCTTTCTTT